This paragraph covers one TCR beta chain sequence. Orbital computed tomography and thyroid ultrasound, along with TRAb, serum thyroxine and clinical symptoms, underpinned diagnosis. The sample comes from a study of Graves' ophthalmopathy and Graves' hyperthyroidism. RNA transcripts yielded amplified TCR beta CDR3 regions. Investigators did first-round RT-PCR with HTBI primers, then second-round multiplex PCR. One entry per CDR3 protein results from TCRdb running MiXCR on the multiplex PCR reads. Among hundreds of thousands of distinct CDR3 sequences listed, roughly 50% were seen once. V shed 1 base and J 5 bases; nucleotides not matched to a gene: 18. CDR3 length equals 19 residues.

Sequencing was done on a sample of peripheral blood. The chain is built from TRBV12-3 or TRBV12-4 and TRBJ2-5, with 8 bases matching TRBD2. This TCR was sampled from an adult man with Graves' ophthalmopathy. This chain's CDR3 is CASSLVLMGAGAVGETQYF. The CDR3 nucleotides read TGTGCCAGCAGTTTAGTGCTAATGGGAGCGGGAGCGGTGGGGGAGACCCAGTACTTC.